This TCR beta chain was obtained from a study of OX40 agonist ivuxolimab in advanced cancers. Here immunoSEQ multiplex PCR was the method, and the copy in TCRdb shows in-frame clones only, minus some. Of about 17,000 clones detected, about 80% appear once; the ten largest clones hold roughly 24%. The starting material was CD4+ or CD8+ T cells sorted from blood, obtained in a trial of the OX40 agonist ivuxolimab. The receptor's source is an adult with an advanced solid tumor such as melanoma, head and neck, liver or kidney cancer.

The CDR3 DNA sequence: TGTGCCAGCAGTTCAAGACTCAATACTGGAAACACCATATATTTT. It specifies CASSSRLNTGNTIYF. This chain links TRBV28 with TRBJ1-3; D not certain. This CDR3 contains 15 residues. V lost 4 bases and J 2 bases, leaving 12 bases between the germline ends. The germline gives CDR1 MDHEN, CDR2 SYDVKM.